This TCR beta chain was observed in a study of T cell repertoires in cytomegalovirus infection. Study information: Epitope selection comprised recently identified HLA-C-restricted CMV epitopes and well-studied HLA-B-restricted CMV epitopes. Evidence of both CMV infection and a matching HLA type came from public TCR beta signatures.

Ten or more counts support this clonotype. Its cognate antigen is unknown. The CDR3 sequence is 16 residues long. The V gene's germline CDR1 is SEHNR and CDR2 FQNEAQ (reference sequence). After removal of 1 base from V and 3 bases from J, the junction contained 4 bases not matched to a gene. MiXCR was run by TCRdb on the reads, yielding one entry per CDR3 protein. The table includes 650,000 to 900,000 distinct CDR3 sequences, around a third detected once. The study, taken as a whole, reports: Cumulated frequencies of public TCR beta families served to identify carriers of CMV plus the relevant HLA. In two of eight donors, the top clonotype was HLA-C-restricted CMV-specific.

The sequences come from cultured CD8+ T cells from PBMCs, collected from culture after CMV antigen stimulation. The rearrangement uses TRBV7-9 and TRBJ1-4, with 8 bases aligning to TRBD1. This TCR derives from a human donor in good health (CMV status not recorded). Some clones in this sample may be carry-over from other donors' samples. The CDR3 loop reads CASSLDPGQANEKLFF. DNA of the CDR3: TGTGCCAGCAGCTTAGATCCGGGACAGGCTAATGAAAAACTGTTTTTT. The whole variable domain, filled in from reference TRBV7-9 and TRBJ1-4, reads DTGVSQNPRHKITKRGQNVTFRCDPISEHNRLYWYRQTLGQGPEFLTYFQNEAQLEKSRLLSDRFSAERPKGSFSTLEIQRTEQGDSAMYLCASSLDPGQANEKLFFGSGTQLSVL.